The clone carrying this T cell receptor beta chain was counted once. This sample was included in a study of shared clonotypes between healthy human individuals. Trimming removed 2 bases from V and 3 bases from J; junction bases left unmatched: 9. The CDR3 sequence is 16 residues long. In germline, CDR1 is SGHTA, CDR2 FQGNSA. Some clones are missing from TCRdb's copy, which holds only in-frame ones; the method was immunoSEQ multiplex PCR. This sample has about 520,000 clones, with more than 95% found just once. What was sequenced was naive CD4+ T cells sorted from blood. The subset is: CD45RA+ positively selected. The TCR originated in a woman aged 30 to 39 in good health. The V gene is TRBV7-2, the J gene TRBJ2-5; 7 nucleotides line up with TRBD2. The CDR3 DNA is TGTGCCAGCAGCTTACTGAGCGGGAAAAGGAAAGAGACCCAGTACTTC. It is translated as CASSLLSGKRKETQYF.